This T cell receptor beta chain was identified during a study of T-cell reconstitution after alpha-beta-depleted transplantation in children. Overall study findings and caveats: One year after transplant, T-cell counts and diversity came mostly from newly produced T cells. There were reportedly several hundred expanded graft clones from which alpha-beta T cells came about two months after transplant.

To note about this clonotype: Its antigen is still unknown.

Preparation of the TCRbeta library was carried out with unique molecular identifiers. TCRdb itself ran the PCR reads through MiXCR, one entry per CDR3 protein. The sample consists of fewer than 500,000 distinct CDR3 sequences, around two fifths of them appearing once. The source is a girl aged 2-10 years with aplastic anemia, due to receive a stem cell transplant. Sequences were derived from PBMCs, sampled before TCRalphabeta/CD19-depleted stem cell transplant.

CDR3 DNA sequence: TGTGCCAGCAGTTTACAGTTCCCCTACGAGCAGTACTTC. This codes for CASSLQFPYEQYF. The rearrangement links TRBV12-3 or TRBV12-4 to TRBJ2-7, with unresolved D. V lost 2 bases, J lost 2 bases, and 7 bases lay in between. The CDR3 spans 13 residues.